This T cell receptor (beta chain) is drawn from a study of T cell repertoires in ileal Crohn's disease. Study in general: At surgery, under 40% of patients smoked, with median disease duration 7.9 years.

Method: immunoSEQ multiplex PCR; TCRdb's copy keeps in-frame clones and lacks some. This sample yields around 15,000 clones, of which roughly nine tenths are seen a single time; roughly 3.6% belongs to the top ten. Worth noting for this clone: Its antigen remains unknown.

Findings of the study overall: Active smokers at surgery had more clonal expansions than non-smokers. Clonality above 26.8% at surgery always came with endoscopic recurrence.

The TCR comes from an adult with Crohn's disease. Sequencing was done on a sample of ileal tissue.

The CDR3 nucleotides are TGTGCCAGCAGTTACTCATCTAGCGGGGGTTACGAGCAGTACTTC. It is translated as CASSYSSSGGYEQYF. The chain uses TRBV6-5 and TRBJ2-7; 10 positions agree with TRBD2. Germline loops: CDR1 MNHEY, CDR2 SVGAGI. J was trimmed by 4 bases and V by 0 bases; bases with no gene match: 3. This CDR3 contains 15 residues.